This T cell receptor beta chain was obtained from a study of blood T cell repertoires in COVID-19. Across the study: Samples representing acute and convalescent COVID-19 were sourced from the United States, Italy and Spain. PBMCs, B-cell-depleted T cells, or T cells were the source of the cDNA or gDNA that made up the material.

Authors' data handling: Scientists estimated how many nucleated cells there were by amplifying reference gene primers. The table came from immunoSEQ multiplex PCR; TCRdb's copy has only in-frame clones and leaves some out. For V, J and clone size, that table is used; D and trimming come from the DNA. Seen here are 79,000 or so clones, about nine tenths observed once, and the top ten hold around 1.1%. Trimming took 0 bases from V and 7 from J, leaving 16 bases between them. This CDR3 is 15 amino acids long. Germline V gene sequence: CDR1 SGHKS, CDR2 YYEKEE (reference sequence). The V gene is TRBV5-5, the J gene TRBJ1-1; D unresolved. The sequence was obtained from a human donor in a cohort sampled during active COVID-19. What was sequenced was peripheral blood. DNA for the CDR3: TGTGCCAGCAGCTTGGCCGGGGAGGGAAGGATTGAAGCTTTCTTT. It encodes CASSLAGEGRIEAFF. Together with reference TRBV5-5 and TRBJ1-1, the CDR3 gives the full variable domain: DAGVTQSPTHLIKTRGQQVTLRCSPISGHKSVSWYQQVLGQGPQFIFQYYEKEERGRGNFPDRFSARQFPNYSSELNVNALLLGDSALYLCASSLAGEGRIEAFFGQGTRLTVV.